Listed below are T cell receptor beta chains from one sample, sequenced in a study of T cell responses to AZD1222 COVID-19 vaccine. Method: immunoSEQ multiplex PCR; TCRdb's copy keeps in-frame clones and lacks some. The repertoire consists of fewer than 80,000 clones, with more than 65% occurring once and the leading ten covering approximately 20%. The material sequenced was peripheral blood, taken on day 0 of MenACWY control vaccination. The receptors stem from an adult in good health. CDR3s include the opening cysteine and the closing phenylalanine or tryptophan. A D gene is named only where the DNA matches it firmly. Clone sizes are given selectively: once, few, many, or a class where the clone is expanded.

J: TRBJ1-6
V: TRBV5-4
D: NA
size: NA
DNA: TGTGCCAGCAGCTTGTCTCGGTCAGGGATTAATTCACCCCTCCACTTT
CDR3: CASSLSRSGINSPLHF

J: TRBJ2-7
V: TRBV6-2/TRBV6-3
D: NA
size: NA
DNA: TGTGCCAGCAGTTACCCCCCCGGGGGCCTTGGCTACGAGCAGTACTTC
CDR3: CASSYPPGGLGYEQYF

J: TRBJ1-2
V: TRBV11-2
D: TRBD1
size: NA
DNA: TGTGCCAGCAGCCCCCGGACAGGGGCCGGCTACACCTTC
CDR3: CASSPRTGAGYTF

J: TRBJ1-1
V: TRBV6-5
D: NA
size: NA
DNA: TGTGCCAGCAAAACGAACACTGAAGCTTTCTTT
CDR3: CASKTNTEAFF

J: TRBJ1-6
V: TRBV9
D: NA
size: NA
DNA: TGTGCCAGCAGCTCGGACCCCTATAATTCACCCCTCCACTTT
CDR3: CASSSDPYNSPLHF

J: TRBJ1-1
V: TRBV7-2
D: NA
size: NA
DNA: TGTGCCAGCAGCCCAGAACCCCGGGTCCCCCACTCTGAAGCTTTCTTT
CDR3: CASSPEPRVPHSEAFF

J: TRBJ1-1
V: TRBV5-6
D: NA
size: NA
DNA: TGTGCCAGCAGCTGGGGGTTTGGTGGTGAAGCTTTCTTT
CDR3: CASSWGFGGEAFF

J: TRBJ1-6
V: TRBV3-1/TRBV3-2
D: NA
size: once
DNA: TGTGCCAGCAGCCAAGGCGGCAGGAGACATTATAATTCACCCCTCCACTTT
CDR3: CASSQGGRRHYNSPLHF

J: TRBJ1-2
V: TRBV19
D: NA
size: NA
DNA: TGTGCCAGTAGTACCAGGGGAGGAGCCTATGGCTACACCTTC
CDR3: CASSTRGGAYGYTF

J: TRBJ2-3
V: TRBV19
D: TRBD1
size: NA
DNA: TGTGCCAGTAGACGGGACAGTAGCACAGATACGCAGTATTTT
CDR3: CASRRDSSTDTQYF

J: TRBJ2-7
V: TRBV18
D: NA
size: NA
DNA: TGTGCCAGCTCTCCTAACAGGCTAGCGATAGGTCACGAGCAGTACTTC
CDR3: CASSPNRLAIGHEQYF

J: TRBJ2-7
V: TRBV30
D: NA
size: NA
DNA: TGTGCCTGGAGTGTAAATTTCCACGAGCAGTACTTC
CDR3: CAWSVNFHEQYF

J: TRBJ2-1
V: TRBV9
D: TRBD1
size: NA
DNA: TGTGCCAGCAGCGCCAAACCCAGGGGGACAGGGGTCAATGAGCAGTTCTTC
CDR3: CASSAKPRGTGVNEQFF

J: TRBJ2-2
V: TRBV9
D: TRBD2
size: NA
DNA: TGTGCCAGCAGCGTAGCCGCGGGAGGGGACACCGGGGAGCTGTTTTTT
CDR3: CASSVAAGGDTGELFF

J: TRBJ2-5
V: TRBV14
D: NA
size: NA
DNA: TGTGCCAGCAGCCAAAGAAGCCAGGGGCGTGCGGAAGAGACCCAGTACTTC
CDR3: CASSQRSQGRAEETQYF

J: TRBJ2-7
V: TRBV28
D: NA
size: NA
DNA: TGTGCCAGCAGTTTCGGCAGGGCCTACGAGCAGTACTTC
CDR3: CASSFGRAYEQYF

J: TRBJ1-2
V: TRBV28
D: NA
size: NA
DNA: TGTGCCAGCAGTTGGTCGGCCCTAGGGGATGGCTACACCTTC
CDR3: CASSWSALGDGYTF

J: TRBJ2-1
V: TRBV6-2/TRBV6-3
D: TRBD2
size: NA
DNA: TGTGCCAGCAGTTACTCGCAAATCTCCGGACTAGCGGGAGGATTTAATGAGCAGTTCTTC
CDR3: CASSYSQISGLAGGFNEQFF

J: TRBJ1-5
V: TRBV4-1
D: NA
size: NA
DNA: TGCGCCAGCAGCCAACAATGGACAGACAATCAGCCCCAGCATTTT
CDR3: CASSQQWTDNQPQHF

J: TRBJ1-2
V: TRBV4-3
D: NA
size: NA
DNA: TGCGCCAGCAGCCAAGATCGGGGGTCACGGGATACCTATGGCTACACCTTC
CDR3: CASSQDRGSRDTYGYTF

J: TRBJ1-1
V: TRBV30
D: NA
size: NA
DNA: TGTGCCTGGACTCACAAAAGGACGGCAGGCGAAGCTTTCTTT
CDR3: CAWTHKRTAGEAFF

J: TRBJ2-7
V: TRBV7-2
D: TRBD1
size: NA
DNA: TGTGCCAGCAGCTTACACAGGGGGTACGAGCAGTACTTC
CDR3: CASSLHRGYEQYF

J: TRBJ1-5
V: TRBV15
D: NA
size: once
DNA: TGTGCCACCAGCAGAGATCCCAGGGCCGGCAATCAGCCCCAGCATTTT
CDR3: CATSRDPRAGNQPQHF

J: TRBJ2-2
V: TRBV24-1
D: NA
size: NA
DNA: TGTGCCACCAGTGATGATCAGGGGGGGAGAACCGGGGAGCTGTTTTTT
CDR3: CATSDDQGGRTGELFF

J: TRBJ2-2
V: TRBV7-8
D: NA
size: NA
DNA: TGTGCCAGCAGCCCTCGGGGCGGACCAAACACCGGGGAGCTGTTTTTT
CDR3: CASSPRGGPNTGELFF

J: TRBJ2-5
V: TRBV5-1
D: TRBD2
size: NA
DNA: TGCGCCAGCAGGTTTAGCGGGAGAGAGACCCAGTACTTC
CDR3: CASRFSGRETQYF

J: TRBJ2-2
V: TRBV7-2
D: TRBD1
size: NA
DNA: TGTGCCAGCAGCCCAGGACAGGTGGGGGCCGGGGAGCTGTTTTTT
CDR3: CASSPGQVGAGELFF

J: TRBJ1-5
V: TRBV19
D: NA
size: NA
DNA: TGTGCCAGTAGTATCCGGATAGGGGTTGATCAGCCCCAGCATTTT
CDR3: CASSIRIGVDQPQHF

J: TRBJ1-4
V: TRBV10-3
D: NA
size: NA
DNA: TGTGCCATCAAAGGGAGGGGTGAAAAACTGTTTTTT
CDR3: CAIKGRGEKLFF

J: TRBJ2-7
V: TRBV19
D: NA
size: NA
DNA: TGTGCCAGTAGTCAGGGGCTGGGCGAGCAGTACTTC
CDR3: CASSQGLGEQYF

J: TRBJ1-2
V: TRBV7-9
D: NA
size: NA
DNA: TGTGCCAGCAGCTCAATTTCCTATGGCTACACCTTC
CDR3: CASSSISYGYTF

J: TRBJ1-6
V: TRBV9
D: TRBD1
size: NA
DNA: TGTGCCAGCAGCGTATCTGGGACAGGGAATTCACCCCTCCACTTT
CDR3: CASSVSGTGNSPLHF

J: TRBJ2-3
V: TRBV2
D: NA
size: NA
DNA: TGTGCCAGCCGAGGCCTCGGGGCTTACACAGATACGCAGTATTTT
CDR3: CASRGLGAYTDTQYF

J: TRBJ2-7
V: TRBV6-1
D: TRBD1
size: NA
DNA: TGTGCCAGCAGTGACAGGGGGCCGCCGAACTTC
CDR3: CASSDRGPPNF

J: TRBJ2-1
V: TRBV5-7
D: NA
size: NA
DNA: TGTGCCAGCAGCCTGGATGCAGGGACTGTGCCCTACAATGAGCAGTTCTTC
CDR3: CASSLDAGTVPYNEQFF

J: TRBJ1-1
V: TRBV18
D: NA
size: NA
DNA: TGTGCCAGCTCACCGGCGGGAATGAACACTGAAGCTTTCTTT
CDR3: CASSPAGMNTEAFF

J: TRBJ1-2
V: TRBV27
D: NA
size: NA
DNA: TGTGCCAGCAGTTTGAAGGGTAACTATGGCTACACCTTC
CDR3: CASSLKGNYGYTF

J: TRBJ2-5
V: TRBV19
D: TRBD2
size: NA
DNA: TGTGCCAGTAGTCCTGGGACTAGCGGGATGGAGACCCAGTACTTC
CDR3: CASSPGTSGMETQYF

J: TRBJ2-4
V: TRBV11-2
D: TRBD2
size: few
DNA: TGTGCCAGCAGCTCCCGACTAGCTAAAAACATTCAGTACTTC
CDR3: CASSSRLAKNIQYF

J: TRBJ1-6
V: TRBV27
D: NA
size: medium-sized
DNA: TGTGCCACCAGGCCCTTTTTGGGGAATAATTCACCCCTCCACTTT
CDR3: CATRPFLGNNSPLHF